This TCR beta chain was retrieved from a study of early T cells in non-severe SARS-CoV-2 infection. Study details: Sequencing of unsorted whole blood was done on bulk RNA, leaving chains unpaired.

Unique molecular identifiers tagged individual cDNA molecules. TCRdb reprocessed the 5' RACE reads with MiXCR, giving one entry per CDR3 protein. This table holds about 110,000 distinct CDR3 sequences, 12% found once. Trimming removed 4 bases from V and 8 bases from J, with 20 bases in between. This CDR3 region has 14 residues. Germline values: CDR1 SQVTM, CDR2 ANQGSEA. The sample consisted of whole blood. The origin of this receptor is an adult who was a healthcare worker with PCR-confirmed SARS-CoV-2 infection or an uninfected control (not recorded which). The rearrangement uses TRBV29-1 and TRBJ1-2; a weak D match, TRBD1 (6 bases). DNA of the CDR3: TGCAGCGTTGGAGGGACCAGCGAAGGGGGAGGCTACACCTTC. Protein sequence: CSVGGTSEGGGYTF. The complete variable domain, with remaining parts taken from reference TRBV29-1 and TRBJ1-2, reads SAVISQKPSRDICQRGTSLTIQCQVDSQVTMMFWYRQQPGQSLTLIATANQGSEATYESGFVIDKFPISRPNLTFSTLTVSNMSPEDSSIYLCSVGGTSEGGGYTFGSGTRLTVV.